The rows below give T cell receptor beta chains drawn from one sample of a study of blood T cell repertoires in COVID-19. Measured with immunoSEQ multiplex PCR; TCRdb has only the in-frame clones, and not every one. Among tens of thousands of clones listed, over 65% were seen once. Material for sequencing was peripheral blood. The receptors stem from a human donor in a cohort sampled during active COVID-19. CDR3s include the opening cysteine and the closing phenylalanine or tryptophan. Fields, in order: J gene, D gene, clone size, V gene, CDR3 protein, CDR3 DNA. The D gene is left open where the match is weak. Size values are once, few and many counts, or a class for expanded clones, and some rows have none.

>TRBJ2-6|NA|NA|TRBV5-4
CASSLGTASGANVLTF
TGTGCCAGCAGCTTGGGGACAGCATCTGGGGCCAACGTCCTGACTTTC
>TRBJ1-2|NA|NA|TRBV7-9
CASSFGEEGGYTF
TGTGCCAGCAGCTTCGGGGAGGAGGGCGGCTACACCTTC
>TRBJ2-5|TRBD2|NA|TRBV5-1
CASSFSAGGDGTQYF
TGCGCCAGCAGCTTCTCAGCGGGGGGGGACGGGACCCAGTACTTC
>TRBJ1-1|NA|NA|TRBV3-1/TRBV3-2
CASSQIGGRRMNTEAFF
TGTGCCAGCAGCCAAATCGGGGGGCGCCGAATGAACACTGAAGCTTTCTTT
>TRBJ1-2|TRBD1|NA|TRBV18
CASSSNRGANYGYTF
TGTGCCAGCTCATCGAACAGGGGGGCTAACTATGGCTACACCTTC
>TRBJ1-5|TRBD1|NA|TRBV7-6
CASSRETGHSNQPQHF
TGTGCCAGCAGCCGAGAGACAGGGCATAGCAATCAGCCCCAGCATTTT
>TRBJ2-3|TRBD1|few|TRBV5-6
CASSRDRGSSGTQYF
TGTGCCAGCAGCCGGGACAGGGGCTCGTCGGGTACGCAGTATTTT
>TRBJ2-3|TRBD1|NA|TRBV2
CASSGGQGSTDTQYF
TGTGCCAGCAGCGGAGGACAGGGTAGCACAGATACGCAGTATTTT
>TRBJ2-1|TRBD2|NA|TRBV19
CASSKGTSGGTYEQFF
TGTGCCAGTAGTAAGGGGACTAGCGGGGGGACCTATGAGCAGTTCTTC
>TRBJ1-3|NA|NA|TRBV23-1
CASLRTWHGNTIYF
TGCGCCAGCCTACGGACTTGGCATGGAAACACCATATATTTT
>TRBJ1-6|NA|NA|TRBV4-1
CASSQGEGWPLHF
TGCGCCAGCAGCCAAGGGGAGGGGTGGCCCCTCCACTTT
>TRBJ1-2|TRBD1|NA|TRBV19
CASRSQGQGDYGYTF
TGTGCCAGTAGATCTCAAGGACAGGGAGATTATGGCTACACCTTC
>TRBJ2-1|NA|few|TRBV3-1/TRBV3-2
CASSFASSYNEQFF
TGTGCCAGCAGCTTCGCGAGCTCCTACAATGAGCAGTTCTTC
>TRBJ2-1|TRBD2|NA|TRBV7-9
CASSRTSGTDEQFF
TGTGCCAGCAGCCGGACTAGCGGGACGGATGAGCAGTTCTTC
>TRBJ2-1|TRBD2|NA|TRBV11-3
CASSPNPWGAGVHNEQFF
TGTGCCAGCAGCCCCAACCCATGGGGAGCGGGGGTCCACAATGAGCAGTTCTTC
>TRBJ2-5|NA|NA|TRBV3-1/TRBV3-2
CASSQDPRTEETQYF
TGTGCCAGCAGCCAAGATCCCCGGACTGAAGAGACCCAGTACTTC
>TRBJ2-3|TRBD1|NA|TRBV18
CASSPRTGPRTDTQYF
TGTGCCAGCTCACCGAGGACAGGGCCCCGCACAGATACGCAGTATTTT
>TRBJ2-7|TRBD1|NA|TRBV11-3
CASSLVKGGGYEQYF
TGTGCCAGCAGCTTAGTGAAAGGGGGCGGGTACGAGCAGTACTTC
>TRBJ2-3|TRBD1|once|TRBV10-1
CASSPGQGTDTQYF
TGCGCCAGCAGTCCGGGACAGGGCACAGATACGCAGTATTTT
>TRBJ2-1|NA|NA|TRBV20-1
CSARTSYEQFF
TGCAGTGCTCGAACTAGTTATGAGCAGTTCTTC
>TRBJ2-5|NA|once|TRBV5-4
CASSLAVQETQYF
TGTGCCAGCAGCTTGGCAGTCCAAGAGACCCAGTACTTC
>TRBJ1-1|TRBD1|few|TRBV6-2/TRBV6-3
CASSYFSGGVDTEAFF
TGTGCCAGCAGTTACTTCTCAGGGGGAGTTGATACTGAAGCTTTCTTT